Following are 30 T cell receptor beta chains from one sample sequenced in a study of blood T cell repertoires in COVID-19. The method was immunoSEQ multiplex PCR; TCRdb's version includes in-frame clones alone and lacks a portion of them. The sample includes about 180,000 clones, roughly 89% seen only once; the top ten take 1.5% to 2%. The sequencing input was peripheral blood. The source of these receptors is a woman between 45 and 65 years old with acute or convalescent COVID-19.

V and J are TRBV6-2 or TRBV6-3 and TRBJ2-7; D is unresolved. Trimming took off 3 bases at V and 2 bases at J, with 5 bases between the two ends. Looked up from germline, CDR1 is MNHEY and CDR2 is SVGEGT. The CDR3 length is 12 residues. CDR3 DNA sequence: TGTGCCAGCAGTTATCCCACCTACGAGCAGTACTTC. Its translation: CASSYPTYEQYF.

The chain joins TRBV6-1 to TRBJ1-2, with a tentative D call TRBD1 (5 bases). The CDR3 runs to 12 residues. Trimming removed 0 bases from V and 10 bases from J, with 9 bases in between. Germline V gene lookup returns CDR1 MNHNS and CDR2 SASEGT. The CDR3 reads CASSEAGLTYTF. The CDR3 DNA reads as TGTGCCAGCAGTGAAGCGGGGCTAACCTACACCTTC.

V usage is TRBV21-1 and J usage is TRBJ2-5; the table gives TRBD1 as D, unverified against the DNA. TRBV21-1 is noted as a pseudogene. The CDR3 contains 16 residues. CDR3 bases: TGTGCCAGCAGCAAAGCTGGGACACACGAGGGAGAGACCCAGTACTTC. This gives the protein CASSKAGTHEGETQYF.

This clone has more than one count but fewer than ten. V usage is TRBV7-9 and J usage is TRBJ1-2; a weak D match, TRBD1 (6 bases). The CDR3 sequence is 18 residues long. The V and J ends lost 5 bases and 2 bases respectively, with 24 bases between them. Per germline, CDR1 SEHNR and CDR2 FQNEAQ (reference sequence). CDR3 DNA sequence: TGTGCCAGCAGCCCCAGATCCGGGAGGCAGGGGTCGAACTATGGCTACACCTTC. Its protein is CASSPRSGRQGSNYGYTF. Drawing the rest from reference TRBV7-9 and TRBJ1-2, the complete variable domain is DTGVSQNPRHKITKRGQNVTFRCDPISEHNRLYWYRQTLGQGPEFLTYFQNEAQLEKSRLLSDRFSAERPKGSFSTLEIQRTEQGDSAMYLCASSPRSGRQGSNYGYTFGSGTRLTVV.

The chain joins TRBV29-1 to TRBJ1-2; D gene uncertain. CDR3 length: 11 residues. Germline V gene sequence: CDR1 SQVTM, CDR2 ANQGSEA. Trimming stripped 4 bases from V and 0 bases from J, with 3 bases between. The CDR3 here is CSVGANYGYTF. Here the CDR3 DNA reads TGCAGCGTTGGAGCTAACTATGGCTACACCTTC.

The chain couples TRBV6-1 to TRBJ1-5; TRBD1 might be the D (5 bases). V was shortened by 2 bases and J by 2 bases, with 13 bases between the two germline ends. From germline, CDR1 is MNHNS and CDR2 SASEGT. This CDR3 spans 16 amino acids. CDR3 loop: CASSESGVGGNQPQHF. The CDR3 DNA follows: TGTGCCAGCAGTGAATCGGGGGTAGGGGGCAATCAGCCCCAGCATTTT.

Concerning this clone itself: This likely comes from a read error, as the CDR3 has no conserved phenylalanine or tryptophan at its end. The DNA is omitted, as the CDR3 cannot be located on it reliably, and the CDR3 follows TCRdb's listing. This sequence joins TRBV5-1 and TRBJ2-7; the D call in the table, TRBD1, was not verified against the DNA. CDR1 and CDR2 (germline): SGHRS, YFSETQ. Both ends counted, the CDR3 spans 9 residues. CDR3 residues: CASKPKKGP.

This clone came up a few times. The CDR3 loop reads CASSSTGGGTDTQYF. CDR3 in DNA: TGTGCCAGTAGTAGCACAGGGGGAGGCACAGATACGCAGTATTTT. The rearrangement links TRBV19 to TRBJ2-3; 8 positions agree with TRBD1. Germline loops: CDR1 LNHDA, CDR2 SQIVND (reference sequence). V shed 4 bases and J 1 base; nucleotides not matched to a gene: 4. CDR3 length equals 15 residues.

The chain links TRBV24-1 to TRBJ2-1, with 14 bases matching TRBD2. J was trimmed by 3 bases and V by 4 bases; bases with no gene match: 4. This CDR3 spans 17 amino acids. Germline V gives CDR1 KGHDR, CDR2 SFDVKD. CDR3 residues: CATSEAGTSGSYNEQFF. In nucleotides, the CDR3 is TGTGCCACCAGTGAAGCCGGGACTAGCGGGAGCTACAATGAGCAGTTCTTC.

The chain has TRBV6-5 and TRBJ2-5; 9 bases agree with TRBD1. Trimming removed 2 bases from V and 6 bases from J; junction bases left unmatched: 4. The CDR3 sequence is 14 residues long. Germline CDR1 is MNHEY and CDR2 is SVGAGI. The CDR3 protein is CASSYSGQGKTQYF. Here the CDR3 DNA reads TGTGCCAGCAGTTACAGCGGACAGGGGAAGACCCAGTACTTC.

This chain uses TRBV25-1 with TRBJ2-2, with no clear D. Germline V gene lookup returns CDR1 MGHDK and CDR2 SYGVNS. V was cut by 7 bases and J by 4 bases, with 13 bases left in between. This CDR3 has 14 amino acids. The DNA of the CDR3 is TGTGCCAGCAACTCGGCGGTTCCCACCGGGGAGCTGTTTTTT. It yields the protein CASNSAVPTGELFF.

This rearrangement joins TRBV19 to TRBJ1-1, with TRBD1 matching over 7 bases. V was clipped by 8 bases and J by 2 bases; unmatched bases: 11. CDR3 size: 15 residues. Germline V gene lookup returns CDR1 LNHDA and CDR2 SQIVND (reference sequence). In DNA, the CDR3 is TGTGCCAGTCGCCCCAGGGGGTCGGGAAACACTGAAGCTTTCTTT. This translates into CASRPRGSGNTEAFF.

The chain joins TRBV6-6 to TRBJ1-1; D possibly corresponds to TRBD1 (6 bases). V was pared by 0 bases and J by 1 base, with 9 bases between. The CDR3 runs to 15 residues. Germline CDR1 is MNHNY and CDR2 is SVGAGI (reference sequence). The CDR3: CASSYSSRGNTEAFF. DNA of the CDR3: TGTGCCAGCAGTTACTCGAGCAGGGGGAACACTGAAGCTTTCTTT.

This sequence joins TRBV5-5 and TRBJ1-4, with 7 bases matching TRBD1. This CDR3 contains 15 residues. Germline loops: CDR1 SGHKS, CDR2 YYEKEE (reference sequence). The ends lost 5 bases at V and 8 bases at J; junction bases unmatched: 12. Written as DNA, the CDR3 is TGTGCCAGCAGTTTTGGGGCACAGGGGAGCGAAAAACTGTTTTTT. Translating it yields CASSFGAQGSEKLFF.

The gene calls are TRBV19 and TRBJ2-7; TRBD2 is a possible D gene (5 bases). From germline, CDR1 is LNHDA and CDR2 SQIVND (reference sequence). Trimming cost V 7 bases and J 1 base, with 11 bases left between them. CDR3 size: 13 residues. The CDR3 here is CASTAGTSYEQYF. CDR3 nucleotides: TGTGCCAGTACCGCGGGCACTTCCTACGAGCAGTACTTC.

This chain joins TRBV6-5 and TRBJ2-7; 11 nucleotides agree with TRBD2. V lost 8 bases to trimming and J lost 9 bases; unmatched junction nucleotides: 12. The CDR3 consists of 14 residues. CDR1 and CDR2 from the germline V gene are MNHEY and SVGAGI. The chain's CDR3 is CASHGTSGRRGQYF. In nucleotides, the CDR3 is TGTGCCAGCCACGGGACTAGCGGCAGGCGGGGGCAGTACTTC.

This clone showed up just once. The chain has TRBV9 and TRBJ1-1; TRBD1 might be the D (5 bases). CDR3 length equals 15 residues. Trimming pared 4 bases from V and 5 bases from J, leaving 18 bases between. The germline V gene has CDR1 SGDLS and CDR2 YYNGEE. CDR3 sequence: CASSPSSGDYTEAFF. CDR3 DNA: TGTGCCAGCAGCCCCTCCTCGGGGGATTATACTGAAGCTTTCTTT.

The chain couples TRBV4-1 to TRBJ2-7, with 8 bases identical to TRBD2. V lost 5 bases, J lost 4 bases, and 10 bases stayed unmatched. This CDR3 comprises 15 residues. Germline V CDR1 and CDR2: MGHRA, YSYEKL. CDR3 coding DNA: TGCGCCAGCAGCAGAGCGGGAGCTTCCTCGTACGAGCAGTACTTC. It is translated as CASSRAGASSYEQYF.

CDR3 DNA sequence: TGTGCCAGCAGTTTATCAGGGCAGACTGAAGCTTTCTTT. This sequence encodes CASSLSGQTEAFF. The chain links TRBV12-3 or TRBV12-4 to TRBJ1-1, with D perhaps matching TRBD1 (5 bases). The V and J ends lost 2 bases and 5 bases respectively, with 9 bases between them. The CDR3 is 13 amino acids.

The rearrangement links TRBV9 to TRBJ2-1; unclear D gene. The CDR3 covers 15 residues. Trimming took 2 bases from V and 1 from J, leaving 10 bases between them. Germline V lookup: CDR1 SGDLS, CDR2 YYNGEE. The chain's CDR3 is CASSVDFRSYNEQFF. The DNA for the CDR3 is TGTGCCAGCAGCGTCGACTTCCGTTCCTACAATGAGCAGTTCTTC.

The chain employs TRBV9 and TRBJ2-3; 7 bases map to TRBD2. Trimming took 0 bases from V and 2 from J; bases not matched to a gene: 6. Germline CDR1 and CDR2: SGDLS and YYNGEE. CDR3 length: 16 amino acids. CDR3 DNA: TGTGCCAGCAGCGTAGAAGTAGCGGGTTACACAGATACGCAGTATTTT. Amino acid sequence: CASSVEVAGYTDTQYF.

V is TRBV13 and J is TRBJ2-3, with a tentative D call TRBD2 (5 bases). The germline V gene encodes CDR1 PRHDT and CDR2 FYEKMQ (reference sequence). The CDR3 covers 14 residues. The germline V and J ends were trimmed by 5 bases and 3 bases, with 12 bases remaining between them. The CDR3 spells CASSHRTGTDTQYF. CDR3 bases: TGTGCCAGCAGCCACCGAACGGGGACAGATACGCAGTATTTT.

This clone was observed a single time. The CDR3: CASSDTSGGAIDQYF. The CDR3 DNA follows: TGTGCCAGCAGCGACACTAGCGGGGGGGCCATTGACCAGTACTTC. The chain carries TRBV3-1 (or the pseudogene TRBV3-2) and TRBJ2-5; the match to TRBD2 covers 13 bases. The CDR3 covers 15 residues. J gave up 10 bases and V 5 bases, and 10 bases lay outside the gene matches. CDR1 is LGHDT and CDR2 is YNNKEL in the germline V gene (reference sequence).

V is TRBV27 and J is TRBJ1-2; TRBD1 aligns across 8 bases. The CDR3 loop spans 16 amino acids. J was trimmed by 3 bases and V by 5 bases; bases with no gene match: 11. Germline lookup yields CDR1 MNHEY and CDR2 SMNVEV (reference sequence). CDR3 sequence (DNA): TGTGCCAGCAGTCCAGCTGGACAGGGCGGGGACTATGGCTACACCTTC. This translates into CASSPAGQGGDYGYTF.

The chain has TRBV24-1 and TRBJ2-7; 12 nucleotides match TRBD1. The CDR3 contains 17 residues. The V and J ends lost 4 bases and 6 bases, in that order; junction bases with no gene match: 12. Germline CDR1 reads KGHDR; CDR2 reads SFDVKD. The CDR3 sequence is CATSDPRPGQGAGEQYF. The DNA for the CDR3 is TGTGCCACCAGTGACCCGCGACCGGGACAGGGGGCTGGCGAGCAGTACTTC.

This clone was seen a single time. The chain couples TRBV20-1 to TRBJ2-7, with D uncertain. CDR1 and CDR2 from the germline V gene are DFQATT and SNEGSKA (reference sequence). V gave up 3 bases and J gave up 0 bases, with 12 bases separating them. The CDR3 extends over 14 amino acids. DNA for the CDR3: TGCAGTGCTAGTTTTGGCCTTAACTCCTACGAGCAGTACTTC. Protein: CSASFGLNSYEQYF.

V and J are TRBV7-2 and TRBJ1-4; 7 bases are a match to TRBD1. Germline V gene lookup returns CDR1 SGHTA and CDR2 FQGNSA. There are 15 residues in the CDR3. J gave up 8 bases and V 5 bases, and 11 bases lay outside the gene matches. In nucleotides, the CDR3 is TGTGCCAGCAGCGGGCCCGGGACAGTGGGAGAAAAACTGTTTTTT. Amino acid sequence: CASSGPGTVGEKLFF. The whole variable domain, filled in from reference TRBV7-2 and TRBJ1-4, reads GAGVSQSPSNKVTEKGKDVELRCDPISGHTALYWYRQSLGQGLEFLIYFQGNSAPDKSGLPSDRFSAERTGGSVSTLTIQRTQQEDSAVYLCASSGPGTVGEKLFFGSGTQLSVL.

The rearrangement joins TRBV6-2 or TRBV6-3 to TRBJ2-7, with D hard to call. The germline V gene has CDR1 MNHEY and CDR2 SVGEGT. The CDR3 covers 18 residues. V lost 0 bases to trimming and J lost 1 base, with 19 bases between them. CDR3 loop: CASSYSSLSLTTSYEQYF. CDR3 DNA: TGTGCCAGCAGTTACTCGAGTCTCTCCCTAACTACATCCTACGAGCAGTACTTC.

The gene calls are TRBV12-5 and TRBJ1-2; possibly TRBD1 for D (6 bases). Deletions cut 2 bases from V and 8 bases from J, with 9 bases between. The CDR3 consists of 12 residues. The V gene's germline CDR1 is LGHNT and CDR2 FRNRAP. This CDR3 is CASGLPQGGYTF. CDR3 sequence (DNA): TGTGCTAGTGGTTTGCCCCAGGGGGGCTACACCTTC.

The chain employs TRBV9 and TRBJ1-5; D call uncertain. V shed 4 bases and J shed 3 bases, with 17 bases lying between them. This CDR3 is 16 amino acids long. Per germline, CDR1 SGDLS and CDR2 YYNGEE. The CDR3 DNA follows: TGTGCCAGCAGCTTCTTATCTCATACTCCCAATCAGCCCCAGCATTTT. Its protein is CASSFLSHTPNQPQHF.